Below, one T cell receptor beta chain is given with its context. These data originate in a study of blood T cell repertoires in COVID-19. V shed 6 bases, J shed 8 bases, and the junction held 8 bases outside the gene matches. The CDR3 has 14 amino acids. Germline lookup yields CDR1 MNHEY and CDR2 SVGAGI. The data were produced by immunoSEQ multiplex PCR, yet TCRdb's version contains in-frame clones alone and is incomplete. The top ten hold roughly 0.76% of the sample, which has about 200,000 clones, approximately 94% seen once. The clonotype was recovered from a man younger than 45 with COVID-19, enrolled during active disease. The genes are TRBV6-5 and TRBJ1-4; 8 bases align to TRBD1. Sequencing was carried out using peripheral blood. Here the CDR3 reads CASSYTGGREKLFF. Written as DNA, the CDR3 is TGTGCCAGCAGCTACACAGGGGGTCGGGAAAAACTGTTTTTT.